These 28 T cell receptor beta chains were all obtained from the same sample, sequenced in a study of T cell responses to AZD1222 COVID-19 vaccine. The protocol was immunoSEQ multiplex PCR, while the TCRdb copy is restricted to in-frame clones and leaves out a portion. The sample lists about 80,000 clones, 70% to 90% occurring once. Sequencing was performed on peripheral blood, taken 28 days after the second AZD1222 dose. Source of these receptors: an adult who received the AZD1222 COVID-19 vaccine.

This CDR3 reads CASSPGQPNQPQHF. CDR3 bases: TGTGCCAGCAGCCCGGGACAGCCCAATCAGCCCCAGCATTTT. This chain connects TRBV5-5 to TRBJ1-5, with 7 positions matching TRBD1. J lost 3 bases, V lost 4 bases, and 4 bases had no gene match. Looked up from germline, CDR1 is SGHKS and CDR2 is YYEKEE (reference sequence). This CDR3 contains 14 residues. Based on the CDR3 plus reference TRBV5-5 and TRBJ1-5, the full variable domain is DAGVTQSPTHLIKTRGQQVTLRCSPISGHKSVSWYQQVLGQGPQFIFQYYEKEERGRGNFPDRFSARQFPNYSSELNVNALLLGDSALYLCASSPGQPNQPQHFGDGTRLSIL.

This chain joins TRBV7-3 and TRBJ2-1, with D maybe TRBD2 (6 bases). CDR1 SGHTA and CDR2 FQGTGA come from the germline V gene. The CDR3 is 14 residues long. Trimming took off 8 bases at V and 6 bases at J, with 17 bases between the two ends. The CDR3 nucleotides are TGTGCCAGCGGGTCTGGGGGGTCGGGCAATGAGCAGTTCTTC. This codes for CASGSGGSGNEQFF.

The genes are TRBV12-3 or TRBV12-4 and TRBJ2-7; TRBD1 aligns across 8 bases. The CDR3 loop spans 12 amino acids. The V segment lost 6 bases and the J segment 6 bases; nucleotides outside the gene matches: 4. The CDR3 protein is CASSRTGSEQYF. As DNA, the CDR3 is TGTGCCAGCAGCCGGACAGGGTCCGAGCAGTACTTC.

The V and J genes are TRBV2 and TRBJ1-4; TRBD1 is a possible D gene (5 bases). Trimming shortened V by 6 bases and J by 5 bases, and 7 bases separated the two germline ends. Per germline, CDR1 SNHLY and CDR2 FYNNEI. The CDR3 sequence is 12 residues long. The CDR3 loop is CASRGENEKLFF. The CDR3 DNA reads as TGTGCCAGCAGGGGGGAGAATGAAAAACTGTTTTTT. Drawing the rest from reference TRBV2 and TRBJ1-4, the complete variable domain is EPEVTQTPSHQVTQMGQEVILRCVPISNHLYFYWYRQILGQKVEFLVSFYNNEISEKSEIFDDQFSVERPDGSNFTLKIRSTKLEDSAMYFCASRGENEKLFFGSGTQLSVL.

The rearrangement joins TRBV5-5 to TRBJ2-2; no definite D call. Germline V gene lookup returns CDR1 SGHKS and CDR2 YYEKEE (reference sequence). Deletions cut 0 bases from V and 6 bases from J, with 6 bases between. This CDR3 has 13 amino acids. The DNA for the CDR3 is TGTGCCAGCAGCTTGGGGGCTGCCGGGGAGCTGTTTTTT. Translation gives CASSLGAAGELFF.

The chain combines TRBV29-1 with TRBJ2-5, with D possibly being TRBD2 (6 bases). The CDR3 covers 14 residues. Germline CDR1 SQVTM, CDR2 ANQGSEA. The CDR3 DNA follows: TGCTGGGTTGGGTGGGGGTGGGAGGAAGAGACCCAGTACTTC. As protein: CWVGWGWEEETQYF.

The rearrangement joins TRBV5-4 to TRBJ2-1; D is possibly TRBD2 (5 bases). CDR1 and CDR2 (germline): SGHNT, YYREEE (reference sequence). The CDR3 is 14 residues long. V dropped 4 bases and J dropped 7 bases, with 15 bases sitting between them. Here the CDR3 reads CASSPPGKPNEQFF. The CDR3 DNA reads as TGTGCCAGCAGCCCGCCGGGGAAGCCGAATGAGCAGTTCTTC. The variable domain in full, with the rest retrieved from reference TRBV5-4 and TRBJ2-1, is ETGVTQSPTHLIKTRGQQVTLRCSSQSGHNTVSWYQQALGQGPQFIFQYYREEENGRGNFPPRFSGLQFPNYSSELNVNALELDDSALYLCASSPPGKPNEQFFGPGTRLTVL.

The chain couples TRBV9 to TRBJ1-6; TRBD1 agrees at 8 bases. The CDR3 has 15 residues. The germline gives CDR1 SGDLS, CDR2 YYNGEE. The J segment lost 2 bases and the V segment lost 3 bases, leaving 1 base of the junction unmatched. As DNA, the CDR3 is TGTGCCAGCAGCGCAGGGGGCGCCTATAATTCACCCCTCCACTTT. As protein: CASSAGGAYNSPLHF.

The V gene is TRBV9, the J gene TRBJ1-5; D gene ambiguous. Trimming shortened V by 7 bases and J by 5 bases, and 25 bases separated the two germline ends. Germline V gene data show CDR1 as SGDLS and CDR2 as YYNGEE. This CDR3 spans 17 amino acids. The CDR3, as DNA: TGTGCCAGCTCCCGAGGGCCGATTCAATCTCTGTATCAGCCCCAGCATTTT. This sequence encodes CASSRGPIQSLYQPQHF.

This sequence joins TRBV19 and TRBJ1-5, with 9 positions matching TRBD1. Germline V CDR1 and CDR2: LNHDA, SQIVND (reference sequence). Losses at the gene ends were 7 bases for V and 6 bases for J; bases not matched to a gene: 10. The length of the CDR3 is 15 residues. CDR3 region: CASTVTGGRGQPQHF. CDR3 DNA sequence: TGTGCCAGTACCGTAACAGGGGGCCGGGGTCAGCCCCAGCATTTT.

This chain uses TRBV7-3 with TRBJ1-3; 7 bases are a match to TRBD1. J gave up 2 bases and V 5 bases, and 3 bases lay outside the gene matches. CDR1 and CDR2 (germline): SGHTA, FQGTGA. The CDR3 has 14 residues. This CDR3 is CASSLQGTGNTIYF. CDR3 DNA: TGTGCCAGCAGCCTACAGGGGACTGGAAACACCATATATTTT.

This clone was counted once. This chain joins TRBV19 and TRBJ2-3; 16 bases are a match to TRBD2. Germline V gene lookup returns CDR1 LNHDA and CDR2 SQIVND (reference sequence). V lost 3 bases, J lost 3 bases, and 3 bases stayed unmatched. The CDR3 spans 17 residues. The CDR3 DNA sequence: TGTGCCAGTAGTATGGGACTAGCGGGGGGGCGTACAGATACGCAGTATTTT. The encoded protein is CASSMGLAGGRTDTQYF.

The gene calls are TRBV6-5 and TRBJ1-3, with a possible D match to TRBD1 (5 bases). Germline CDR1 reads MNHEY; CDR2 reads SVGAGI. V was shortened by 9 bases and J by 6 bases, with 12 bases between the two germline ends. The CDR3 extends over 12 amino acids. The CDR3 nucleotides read TGTGCCAGTGCAGGGTTTACAAACACCATATATTTT. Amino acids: CASAGFTNTIYF.

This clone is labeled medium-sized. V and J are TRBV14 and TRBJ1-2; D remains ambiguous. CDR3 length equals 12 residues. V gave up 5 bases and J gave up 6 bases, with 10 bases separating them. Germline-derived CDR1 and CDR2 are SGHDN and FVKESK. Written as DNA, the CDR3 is TGTGCCAGCAGCTACATGGGAAATGGCTACACCTTC. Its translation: CASSYMGNGYTF.

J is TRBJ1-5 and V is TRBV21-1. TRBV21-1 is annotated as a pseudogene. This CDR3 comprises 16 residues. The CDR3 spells CASSKVRVTSNQPQHF. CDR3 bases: TGTGCCAGCAGCAAAGTTAGAGTAACTTCTAATCAGCCCCAGCATTTT.

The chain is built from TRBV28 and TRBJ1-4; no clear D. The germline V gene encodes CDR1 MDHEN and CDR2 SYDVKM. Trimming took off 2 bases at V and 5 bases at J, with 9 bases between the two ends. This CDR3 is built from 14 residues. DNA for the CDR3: TGTGCCAGCAGTTTAGGCGGAAGGAATGAAAAACTGTTTTTT. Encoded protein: CASSLGGRNEKLFF.

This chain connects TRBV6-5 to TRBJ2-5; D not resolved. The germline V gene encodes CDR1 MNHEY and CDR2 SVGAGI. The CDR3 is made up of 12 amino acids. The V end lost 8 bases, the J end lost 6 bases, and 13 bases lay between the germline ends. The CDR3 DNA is TGTGCCAGCGTGATTCTGGGTCAGACCCAGTACTTC. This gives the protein CASVILGQTQYF.

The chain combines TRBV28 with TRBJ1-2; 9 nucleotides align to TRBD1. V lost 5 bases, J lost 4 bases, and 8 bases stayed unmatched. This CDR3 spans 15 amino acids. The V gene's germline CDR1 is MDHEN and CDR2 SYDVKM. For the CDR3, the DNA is TGTGCCAGCAGTCCTACCGGGACAGGGATCTATGGCTACACCTTC. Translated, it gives CASSPTGTGIYGYTF.

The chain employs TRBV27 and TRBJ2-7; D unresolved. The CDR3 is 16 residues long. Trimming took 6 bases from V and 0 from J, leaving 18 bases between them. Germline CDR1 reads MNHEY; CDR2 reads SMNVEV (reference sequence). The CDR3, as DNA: TGTGCCAGCAGCCATAAAAAAGAATGGAACTCCTACGAGCAGTACTTC. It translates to CASSHKKEWNSYEQYF.

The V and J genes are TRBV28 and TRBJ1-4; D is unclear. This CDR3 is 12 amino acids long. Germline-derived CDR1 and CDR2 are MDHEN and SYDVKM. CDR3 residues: CVSAGHNEKLFF. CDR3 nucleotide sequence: TGTGTTTCGGCCGGGCATAATGAAAAACTGTTTTTT. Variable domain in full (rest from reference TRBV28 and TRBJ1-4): DVKVTQSSRYLVKRTGEKVFLECVQDMDHENMFWYRQDPGLGLRLIYFSYDVKMKEKGDIPEGYSVSREKKERFSLILESASTNQTSMYLCVSAGHNEKLFFGSGTQLSVL.

CDR3 residues: CASSLGALQPQHF. CDR3 nucleotide sequence: TGTGCCAGCAGCTTGGGGGCTTTGCAGCCCCAGCATTTT. This sequence joins TRBV5-5 and TRBJ1-5; D ambiguous. The V gene lost 0 bases and the J gene lost 7 bases, with 8 bases spanning the gap. Germline-derived CDR1 and CDR2 are SGHKS and YYEKEE (reference sequence). This CDR3 is 13 amino acids long. Filled out from reference TRBV5-5 and TRBJ1-5, the complete variable domain reads DAGVTQSPTHLIKTRGQQVTLRCSPISGHKSVSWYQQVLGQGPQFIFQYYEKEERGRGNFPDRFSARQFPNYSSELNVNALLLGDSALYLCASSLGALQPQHFGDGTRLSIL.

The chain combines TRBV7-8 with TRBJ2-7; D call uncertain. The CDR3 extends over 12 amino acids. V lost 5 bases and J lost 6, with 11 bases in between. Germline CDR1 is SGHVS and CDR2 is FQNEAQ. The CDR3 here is CASSLIPVEQYF. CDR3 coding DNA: TGTGCCAGCAGCCTAATCCCGGTCGAGCAGTACTTC.

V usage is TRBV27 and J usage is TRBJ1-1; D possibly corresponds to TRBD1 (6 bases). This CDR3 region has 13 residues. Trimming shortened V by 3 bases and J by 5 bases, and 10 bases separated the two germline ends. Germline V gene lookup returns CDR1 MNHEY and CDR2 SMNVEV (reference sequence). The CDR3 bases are TGTGCCAGCAGTTTCGGACAGTGGACTGAAGCTTTCTTT. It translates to CASSFGQWTEAFF.

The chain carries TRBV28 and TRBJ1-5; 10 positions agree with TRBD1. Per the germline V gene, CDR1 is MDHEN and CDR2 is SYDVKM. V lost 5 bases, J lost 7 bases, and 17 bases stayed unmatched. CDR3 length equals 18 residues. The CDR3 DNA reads TGTGCCAGCAGTCCCCGGGGACAGGGGCCCTTAGGGAGACAGCCCCAGCATTTT. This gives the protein CASSPRGQGPLGRQPQHF.

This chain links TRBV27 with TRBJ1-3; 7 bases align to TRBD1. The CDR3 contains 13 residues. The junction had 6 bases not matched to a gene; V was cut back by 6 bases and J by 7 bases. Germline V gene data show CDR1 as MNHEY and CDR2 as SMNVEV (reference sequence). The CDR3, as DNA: TGTGCCAGCAGACCGACAGGGTCGAACACCATATATTTT. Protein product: CASRPTGSNTIYF.

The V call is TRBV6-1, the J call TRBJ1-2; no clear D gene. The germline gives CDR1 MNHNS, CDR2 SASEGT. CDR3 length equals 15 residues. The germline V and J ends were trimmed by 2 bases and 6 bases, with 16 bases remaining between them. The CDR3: CASSESTDSIDGYTF. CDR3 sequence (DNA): TGTGCCAGCAGTGAATCGACTGATTCTATTGATGGCTACACCTTC.

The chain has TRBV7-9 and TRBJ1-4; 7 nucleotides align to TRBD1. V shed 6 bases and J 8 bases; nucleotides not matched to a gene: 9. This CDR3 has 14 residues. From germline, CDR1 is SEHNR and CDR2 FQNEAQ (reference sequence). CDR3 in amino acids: CASRADRDDEKLFF. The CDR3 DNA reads TGTGCCAGCAGAGCTGACAGGGATGACGAAAAACTGTTTTTT. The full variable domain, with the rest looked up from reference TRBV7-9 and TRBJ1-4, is DTGVSQNPRHKITKRGQNVTFRCDPISEHNRLYWYRQTLGQGPEFLTYFQNEAQLEKSRLLSDRFSAERPKGSFSTLEIQRTEQGDSAMYLCASRADRDDEKLFFGSGTQLSVL.

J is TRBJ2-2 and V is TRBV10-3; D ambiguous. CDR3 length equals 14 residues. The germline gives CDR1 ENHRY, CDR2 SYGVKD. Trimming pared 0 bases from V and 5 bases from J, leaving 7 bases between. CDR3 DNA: TGTGCCATCAGTGAGTCCGCGGTTACCGGGGAGCTGTTTTTT. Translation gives CAISESAVTGELFF.